Described below is a single T cell receptor beta chain sequence and its context. Profiled with immunoSEQ multiplex PCR; TCRdb holds only in-frame clones, not every one. The sample lists millions of clones; approximately 90% were seen once. These data are taken from a study of shared clonotypes between healthy human individuals. Germline CDR1 and CDR2: LGHNA and YSLEER. V was clipped by 2 bases and J by 4 bases, with 7 bases between them. The CDR3 runs 13 residues. V usage is TRBV4-3 and J usage is TRBJ2-3; the D is unclear. The sample comprised naive CD4+ T cells sorted from blood. The subset denotes: CD45RA+ positively selected. This receptor was identified in a man in his late teens or twenties in good health. The CDR3 sequence: CASSQYGSDTQYF. CDR3 nucleotide sequence: TGCGCCAGCAGCCAATATGGTTCAGATACGCAGTATTTT.